These 13 T cell receptor beta chains were all obtained from the same sample, sequenced in a study of molecular identifiers for immune sequencing clone quantification. TCRdb ran MiXCR on the PCR reads and lists one entry per CDR3 protein. The sample carries roughly 300,000 distinct CDR3 sequences, 24% recorded once. The source material was naive CD8+ T cells from blood, with Jurkat cell RNA spiked in. Subset of the sample: FACS-sorted CD8+CD4-CCR7+CD45RA+ naive T cells. The receptors derive from a human donor in good health. Some libraries in this study had Jurkat cell RNA spiked in.

This clonotype was seen more than once but under ten times. The chain links TRBV20-1 to TRBJ2-1; the match to TRBD2 covers 10 bases. Germline CDR1 is DFQATT and CDR2 is SNEGSKA (reference sequence). With V trimmed by 3 bases and J by 9 bases, 14 bases remained unmatched. The CDR3 runs 16 residues. DNA for the CDR3: TGCAGTGCTAGGTACCCTAGCGGGAGTTTAGTGGGTGAGCAGTTCTTC. Translated: CSARYPSGSLVGEQFF.

Many counts were recorded for this clonotype. The chain links TRBV12-3 or TRBV12-4 to TRBJ2-5, with 8 bases lining up with TRBD1. This CDR3 has 14 residues. J lost 3 bases, V lost 2 bases, and 2 bases had no gene match. CDR3 sequence: CASSLSGGEETQYF. For the CDR3, the DNA is TGTGCCAGCAGTTTATCAGGGGGCGAAGAGACCCAGTACTTC.

This clonotype appeared a few times. A clone one base away is much larger, so this may be a read error. The V gene is TRBV5-3, the J gene TRBJ2-3; D might be TRBD2 (6 bases). TRBV5-3 is an ORF, with its function uncertain. CDR3 size: 16 residues. CDR3 region: CASSSLGGVAADTQYF. DNA for the CDR3: TGTGCCAGCAGCTCGCTCGGAGGGGTAGCGGCGGATACGCAGTATTTT.

Ten or more counts support this clonotype. V and J are TRBV6-6 and TRBJ2-5; no reliable D call. Trimming stripped 0 bases from V and 2 bases from J, with 7 bases between. This CDR3 is 14 amino acids long. The V gene's germline CDR1 is MNHNY and CDR2 SVGAGI (reference sequence). The CDR3 reads CASSYSVSQETQYF. For the CDR3, the DNA is TGTGCCAGCAGTTACTCGGTATCACAAGAGACCCAGTACTTC.

Regarding this clonotype: At one end, the junction sequence differs from germline, possibly due to a read error. CDR3 bases: TGTGCCAGCAGCTCGGGACAGCCGTATAATTCATCCCTCCACTTT. This codes for CASSSGQPYNSSLHF. This rearrangement joins TRBV7-9 to TRBJ1-6; 7 bases are a match to TRBD1. Germline-derived CDR1 and CDR2 are SEHNR and FQNEAQ (reference sequence). This CDR3 has 15 amino acids. Filled out from reference TRBV7-9 and TRBJ1-6, the complete variable domain reads DTGVSQNPRHKITKRGQNVTFRCDPISEHNRLYWYRQTLGQGPEFLTYFQNEAQLEKSRLLSDRFSAERPKGSFSTLEIQRTEQGDSAMYLCASSSGQPYNSSLHFGNGTRLTVT.

The chain couples TRBV4-1 to TRBJ2-3, with no clear D. Per the germline V gene, CDR1 is MGHRA and CDR2 is YSYEKL. The CDR3 has 14 amino acids. V lost 1 base and J lost 1, with 6 bases in between. In DNA form, the CDR3 reads TGCGCCAGCAGCCAAGGGGTTGGCACAGATACGCAGTATTTT. Translated, it gives CASSQGVGTDTQYF.

The chain recombines TRBV5-1 with TRBJ2-6; D possibly corresponds to TRBD2 (5 bases). Germline lookup yields CDR1 SGHRS and CDR2 YFSETQ. The CDR3 is made up of 18 amino acids. Trimming pared 1 base from V and 0 bases from J, leaving 14 bases between. Here the CDR3 DNA reads TGCGCCAGCAGCTTGTACGAGCGGATAGACTCTGGGGCCAACGTCCTGACTTTC. The encoded protein is CASSLYERIDSGANVLTF.

The chain joins TRBV30 to TRBJ2-1; D possibly matches TRBD1 or TRBD2 (5 bases each). The V and J ends lost 0 bases and 12 bases respectively, with 15 bases between them. Germline assignment: CDR1 GTSNPN and CDR2 SVGIG (reference sequence). This CDR3 contains 13 residues. In DNA, the CDR3 is TGTGCCTGGAGTGTACTGTTGGGGGATGGGCAGTTCTTC. Protein: CAWSVLLGDGQFF.

This clonotype was seen a handful of times. The chain employs TRBV11-2 and TRBJ2-5; D is undetermined. CDR1 SGHAT and CDR2 FQNNGV come from the germline V gene. This CDR3 region has 16 residues. Trimming removed 2 bases from V and 5 bases from J, with 18 bases in between. The CDR3 nucleotides are TGTGCCAGCAGCTTATCCTCGCTTTGGTTCGGCGAGACCCAGTACTTC. Amino acid sequence: CASSLSSLWFGETQYF. The complete variable domain, with remaining parts taken from reference TRBV11-2 and TRBJ2-5, reads EAGVAQSPRYKIIEKRQSVAFWCNPISGHATLYWYQQILGQGPKLLIQFQNNGVVDDSQLPKDRFSAERLKGVDSTLKIQPAKLEDSAVYLCASSLSSLWFGETQYFGPGTRLLVL.

This clonotype was seen only a few times. The CDR3 DNA reads TGCGCCAGCAGCCAAGAATTGTACCAAGAGACCCAGTACTTC. Its translation: CASSQELYQETQYF. The rearrangement links TRBV4-1 to TRBJ2-5, with D unresolved. V lost 0 bases, J lost 0 bases, and 5 bases lay in between. Per the germline V gene, CDR1 is MGHRA and CDR2 is YSYEKL. CDR3 size: 14 residues.

There are a few counts of this clonotype. CDR3 nucleotide sequence: TGTGCCAGCAGCCCCCGGGACTCTGCTGAAGCTTTCTTT. Amino acid sequence: CASSPRDSAEAFF. The chain has TRBV9 and TRBJ1-1; a possible D gene is TRBD1 (5 bases). The CDR3 is 13 residues long. V lost 4 bases, J lost 6 bases, and 13 bases lay in between. Germline V gives CDR1 SGDLS, CDR2 YYNGEE.

This rearrangement joins TRBV6-2 or TRBV6-3 to TRBJ2-7, with 9 bases fitting TRBD2. Germline V lookup: CDR1 MNHEY, CDR2 SVGEGT. The CDR3 totals 13 residues. V lost 5 bases, J lost 6 bases, and 5 bases stayed unmatched. CDR3 DNA: TGTGCCAGCAGTGGGGGACTAGCCGGCGAGCAGTACTTC. It translates to CASSGGLAGEQYF.

The rearrangement joins TRBV12-3 or TRBV12-4 to TRBJ2-3; D uncertain. This CDR3 contains 15 residues. Trimming stripped 1 base from V and 0 bases from J, with 8 bases between. The CDR3 spells CASSLGRVSTDTQYF. The DNA of the CDR3 is TGTGCCAGCAGTTTAGGTCGGGTTAGCACAGATACGCAGTATTTT.